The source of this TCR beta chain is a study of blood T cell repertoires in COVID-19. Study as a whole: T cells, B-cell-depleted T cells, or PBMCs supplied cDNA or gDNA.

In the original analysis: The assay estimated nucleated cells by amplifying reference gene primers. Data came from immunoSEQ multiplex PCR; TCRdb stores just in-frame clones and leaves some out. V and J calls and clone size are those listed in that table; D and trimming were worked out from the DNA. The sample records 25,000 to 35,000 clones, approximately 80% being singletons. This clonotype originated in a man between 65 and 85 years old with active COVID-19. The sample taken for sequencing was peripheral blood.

The CDR3 is CASSLMGGDQPQHF. CDR3 coding DNA: TGCGCCAGCAGCTTGATGGGGGGAGATCAGCCCCAGCATTTT. This chain uses TRBV5-1 with TRBJ1-5; the D gene is possibly TRBD1 (5 bases). V gave up 1 base and J gave up 5 bases, with 10 bases separating them. Germline V gene lookup returns CDR1 SGHRS and CDR2 YFSETQ. This CDR3 spans 14 amino acids.